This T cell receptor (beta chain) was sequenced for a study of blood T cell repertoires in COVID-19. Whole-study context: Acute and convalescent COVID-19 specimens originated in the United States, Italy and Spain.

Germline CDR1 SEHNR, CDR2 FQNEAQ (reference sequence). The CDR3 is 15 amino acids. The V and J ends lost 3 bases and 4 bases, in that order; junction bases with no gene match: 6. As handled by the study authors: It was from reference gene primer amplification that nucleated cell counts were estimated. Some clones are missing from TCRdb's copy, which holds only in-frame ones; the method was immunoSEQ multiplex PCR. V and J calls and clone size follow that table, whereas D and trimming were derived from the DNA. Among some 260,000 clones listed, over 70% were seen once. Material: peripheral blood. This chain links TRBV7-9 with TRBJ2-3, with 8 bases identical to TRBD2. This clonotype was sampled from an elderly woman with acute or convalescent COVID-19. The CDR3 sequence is CASSLVRGASDTQYF. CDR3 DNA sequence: TGTGCCAGCAGCTTGGTGCGGGGGGCCTCAGATACGCAGTATTTT.